The T cell receptor (beta chain) described here comes from a study of OX40 agonist ivuxolimab in advanced cancers. TCRdb's copy holds only in-frame clones and misses some; the assay was immunoSEQ multiplex PCR. This table holds some 62,000 clones, 75% to 95% found once. V lost 5 bases, J lost 5 bases, and 19 bases lay in between. CDR3 size: 16 residues. The germline CDR1 and CDR2 sequences are MDHEN and SYDVKM. Material: CD4+ or CD8+ T cells sorted from blood, obtained in a trial of the OX40 agonist ivuxolimab. This clonotype was sampled from an adult with an advanced solid tumor such as melanoma, head and neck, liver or kidney cancer. This chain links TRBV28 with TRBJ2-1; a possible D gene is TRBD1 (6 bases). CDR3 amino acids: CASSPTLSRGNNEQFF. The CDR3 DNA reads TGTGCCAGCAGTCCGACTCTGAGCAGGGGAAACAATGAGCAGTTCTTC.